These T cell receptor beta chains were read from a single sample in a study of cytomegalovirus exposure and HLA in healthy donors. Profiling relied on immunoSEQ multiplex PCR, and the TCRdb table lists in-frame clones only, not all of them. The sample includes around 80,000 clones, 62% seen only once; the top ten take 4% to 4.5%. Input material: PBMCs. Source of these receptors: a male donor in good health and CMV-seropositive. The CDR3 runs from the conserved cysteine through the conserved F or W. A D gene is named only where the DNA matches it firmly. Expanded clones are given a class, and other clones once, few, many or no size at all.

>TRBV20-1|.|TRBJ2-7|11|.
CSAPRQVEQYF
>TRBV5-1|.|TRBJ2-2|15|.
CASSFDGPRTGELFF
>TRBV10-3|.|TRBJ2-1|14|.
CAFQGTSQSDEQFF
>TRBV7-2|.|TRBJ2-7|16|.
CASSLDGAGTSYEQYF
>TRBV19|once|TRBJ1-5|13|.
CASSSPGNQPQHF
>TRBV28|.|TRBJ1-2|13|TRBD1
CASSFEGAQGYTF
>TRBV6-1|few|TRBJ1-4|15|TRBD1
CASNREGALNEKLFF
>TRBV6-1|few|TRBJ2-1|17|TRBD2
CASSGTGTSYGHNEQFF
>TRBV5-6|few|TRBJ1-2|13|.
CASSLGTEGGYTF
>TRBV25-1|.|TRBJ1-2|14|TRBD1
CASSGQDRGFGYTF
>TRBV29-1|.|TRBJ1-1|13|TRBD1
CSANRGMNTEAFF
>TRBV10-1|.|TRBJ2-7|15|TRBD1
CASTIPGQGGHEQYF
>TRBV29-1|.|TRBJ1-5|16|.
CSVPSQGRAFNQPQHF
>TRBV2|.|TRBJ1-2|15|.
CASSDLAGGDYGYTF
>TRBV7-9|.|TRBJ2-7|13|.
CASSLALVREQYF
>TRBV6-6|.|TRBJ2-2|16|.
CASNDGSSANTGELFF
>TRBV30|.|TRBJ1-2|14|TRBD1
CAWSVPTGSYGYTF
>TRBV6-1|.|TRBJ1-1|14|.
CASSEAGGGTEAFF
>TRBV4-1|few|TRBJ2-7|14|.
CASSQDRVGYEQYF
>TRBV7-2|once|TRBJ2-7|17|TRBD2
CASSSPETREVSYEQYF
>TRBV27|.|TRBJ2-3|16|.
CASRRSLPKGTDTQYF
>TRBV10-3|.|TRBJ1-1|13|.
CAISSREGTEAFF
>TRBV18|.|TRBJ1-2|12|.
CASSLRTVGYTF
>TRBV27|once|TRBJ1-2|13|TRBD1
CASSFTGASGYTF
>TRBV27|.|TRBJ2-5|17|TRBD2
CASSLVGTSGYQETQYF
>TRBV2|.|TRBJ2-1|13|TRBD1
CASTRQGRDEQFF
>TRBV4-1|.|TRBJ2-3|19|TRBD2
CASSQGESTWRERMDTQYF
>TRBV10-3|few|TRBJ2-7|17|TRBD2
CAISEATGTSLPYEQYF
>TRBV19|.|TRBJ1-5|14|.
CASMMGGGSQPQHF
>TRBV30|.|TRBJ1-4|14|TRBD1
CAWSPGTGSEKLFF
>TRBV7-9|once|TRBJ1-2|14|.
CASSETATNYGYTF
>TRBV27|.|TRBJ1-1|13|.
CASSWGVNTEAFF
>TRBV4-3|.|TRBJ2-3|17|TRBD2
CASSRAGTSGAHGTQYF
>TRBV5-4|.|TRBJ2-5|13|.
CASSFTGGETQYF
>TRBV19|.|TRBJ1-1|12|TRBD1
CASTRQGTEAFF
>TRBV5-4|.|TRBJ1-2|16|TRBD1
CASSWGQGGANYGYTF
>TRBV9|.|TRBJ2-5|14|TRBD2
CAGGVWGSGETQYF
>TRBV11-2|few|TRBJ2-7|16|TRBD1
CASSLGDRGLSYEQYF
>TRBV28|.|TRBJ1-5|13|.
CASSLGGSQPQHF
>TRBV4-2|.|TRBJ2-3|14|.
CASSQASEADTQYF
>TRBV7-6|.|TRBJ2-1|18|TRBD2
CASSQGTSGISSYNEQFF
>TRBV7-6|few|TRBJ1-1|17|.
CASSLAPSVAGNTEAFF
>TRBV27|.|TRBJ1-5|16|.
CASSLSGGESNQPQHF
>TRBV4-2|medium-sized|TRBJ2-7|15|TRBD2
CASSQDSGGSYEQYF
>TRBV6-6|.|TRBJ1-5|15|.
CASSPTGRGNQPQHF
>TRBV7-2|.|TRBJ2-1|14|TRBD2
CASSPRLAGDEQFF
>TRBV7-8|.|TRBJ2-3|15|TRBD1
CASSSGQGSTDTQYF
>TRBV5-1|.|TRBJ2-1|14|TRBD2
CASSGILAGAEQFF
>TRBV30|.|TRBJ2-3|16|TRBD1
CAWSPPGQVPWDTQYF
>TRBV7-9|once|TRBJ1-3|16|.
CSSSLAGANSGNTIYF
>TRBV19|few|TRBJ2-7|13|.
CASSEAASYEQYF
>TRBV5-1|.|TRBJ2-5|13|.
CASSLRTRETQYF
>TRBV19|medium-sized|TRBJ2-2|14|TRBD1
CASDRDGRFGELFF
>TRBV6-5|.|TRBJ2-1|14|TRBD2
CASSYRGGANEQFF
>TRBV13|.|TRBJ2-7|14|.
CASSFGRAAYEQYF